This is a list of T cell receptor beta chains from one sample in a study of blood T cell repertoires in COVID-19. This table comes from immunoSEQ multiplex PCR, and its TCRdb copy is limited to in-frame clones, with some not included. Among roughly 220,000 clones, 75% to 90% were seen once, and the ten largest hold 3% to 3.5%. The material sequenced was PBMCs or T cells enriched from blood (not recorded which). The origin of the receptors is a woman between 18 and 29 years old in a cohort exposed to, infected with or recovered from COVID-19 (not recorded which). The CDR3 runs from the conserved cysteine through the conserved F or W. Each record gives: CDR3 protein, CDR3 DNA, J gene, D gene, clone size, V gene. The D gene is left open where the match is weak. Size values are once, few and many counts, or a class for expanded clones, and some rows have none.

cdr3_aa: CASRGLAGVIEQFF; cdr3_nt: TGTGCCAGCAGGGGACTAGCGGGAGTGATTGAGCAGTTCTTC; j_call: TRBJ2-1; d_call: TRBD2; clone_size: NA; v_call: TRBV2
cdr3_aa: CASSDRLSYNEQFF; cdr3_nt: TGTGCCAGCAGTGACAGGCTTTCCTACAATGAGCAGTTCTTC; j_call: TRBJ2-1; d_call: NA; clone_size: NA; v_call: TRBV6-1
cdr3_aa: CASSPVQGPGDGELFF; cdr3_nt: TGTGCCAGCTCACCAGTGCAGGGGCCTGGTGACGGGGAGCTGTTTTTT; j_call: TRBJ2-2; d_call: NA; clone_size: NA; v_call: TRBV18
cdr3_aa: CASHRGVGETQYF; cdr3_nt: TGTGCCAGCCATCGGGGGGTGGGAGAGACCCAGTACTTC; j_call: TRBJ2-5; d_call: TRBD2; clone_size: once; v_call: TRBV2
cdr3_aa: CASSRDREGYGYTF; cdr3_nt: TGTGCCAGCAGTAGGGACAGGGAGGGCTATGGCTACACCTTC; j_call: TRBJ1-2; d_call: TRBD1; clone_size: NA; v_call: TRBV6-5
cdr3_aa: CASSPSGSSYGYTF; cdr3_nt: TGTGCCAGCTCACCTTCGGGGAGTTCCTATGGCTACACCTTC; j_call: TRBJ1-2; d_call: NA; clone_size: NA; v_call: TRBV18
cdr3_aa: CASSQVGAPAQHF; cdr3_nt: TGTGCCAGCAGCCAAGTTGGTGCCCCGGCCCAGCATTTT; j_call: TRBJ1-5; d_call: NA; clone_size: once; v_call: TRBV3-1/TRBV3-2
cdr3_aa: CASSQGLAGSYNEQFF; cdr3_nt: TGTGCCAGCAGCCAGGGACTAGCGGGCTCCTACAATGAGCAGTTCTTC; j_call: TRBJ2-1; d_call: TRBD2; clone_size: once; v_call: TRBV7-3
cdr3_aa: CASSRPGTSGGLPGELFF; cdr3_nt: TGCGCCAGCAGCCGGCCCGGGACTAGCGGGGGGTTGCCCGGGGAGCTGTTTTTT; j_call: TRBJ2-2; d_call: TRBD2; clone_size: NA; v_call: TRBV4-1
cdr3_aa: CASSLGGSGDYNEQFF; cdr3_nt: TGTGCCAGCAGCCTAGGGGGTTCCGGGGACTACAATGAGCAGTTCTTC; j_call: TRBJ2-1; d_call: NA; clone_size: NA; v_call: TRBV7-8
cdr3_aa: CAWSTRYNQPQHF; cdr3_nt: TGTGCCTGGAGTACGCGGTACAATCAGCCCCAGCATTTT; j_call: TRBJ1-5; d_call: NA; clone_size: NA; v_call: TRBV30
cdr3_aa: CASSPGQRDTGELFF; cdr3_nt: TGTGCCAGCAGCCCGGGACAGAGGGACACCGGGGAGCTGTTTTTT; j_call: TRBJ2-2; d_call: TRBD1; clone_size: NA; v_call: TRBV6-5
cdr3_aa: CASSVGGTPPQYF; cdr3_nt: TGTGCCAGCAGCGTAGGTGGGACACCTCCCCAGTACTTC; j_call: TRBJ2-5; d_call: NA; clone_size: NA; v_call: TRBV9
cdr3_aa: CASSLRSVNTGELFF; cdr3_nt: TGTGCCAGCAGCCTTCGGTCCGTGAACACCGGGGAGCTGTTTTTT; j_call: TRBJ2-2; d_call: NA; clone_size: NA; v_call: TRBV7-3
cdr3_aa: CASSHLAGGVNEQFF; cdr3_nt: TGTGCCAGCAGCCACTTAGCGGGGGGTGTCAATGAGCAGTTCTTC; j_call: TRBJ2-1; d_call: TRBD2; clone_size: NA; v_call: TRBV11-2
cdr3_aa: CASSRGQGSLLDTEAFF; cdr3_nt: TGCGCCAGCAGCCGAGGACAGGGAAGTCTGTTGGACACTGAAGCTTTCTTT; j_call: TRBJ1-1; d_call: TRBD1; clone_size: NA; v_call: TRBV5-1
cdr3_aa: CASSPRTGGSYGYTF; cdr3_nt: TGTGCCAGCAGCCCTCGGACAGGGGGAAGTTATGGCTACACCTTC; j_call: TRBJ1-2; d_call: TRBD1; clone_size: NA; v_call: TRBV9
cdr3_aa: CASSWAGNEKLFF; cdr3_nt: TGTGCCAGCAGCTGGGCAGGGAATGAAAAACTGTTTTTT; j_call: TRBJ1-4; d_call: NA; clone_size: NA; v_call: TRBV2
cdr3_aa: CASSYRWGVAKNIQYF; cdr3_nt: TGTGCCAGCAGCTACCGTTGGGGGGTAGCCAAAAACATTCAGTACTTC; j_call: TRBJ2-4; d_call: NA; clone_size: once; v_call: TRBV7-8
cdr3_aa: CASSQAMGGGKLFF; cdr3_nt: TGTGCCAGCAGCCAGGCAATGGGTGGGGGGAAACTGTTTTTT; j_call: TRBJ1-4; d_call: NA; clone_size: NA; v_call: TRBV3-1/TRBV3-2
cdr3_aa: CASSLDSSGNTIYF; cdr3_nt: TGTGCCAGCAGCTTAGATAGCTCTGGAAACACCATATATTTT; j_call: TRBJ1-3; d_call: NA; clone_size: NA; v_call: TRBV7-9
cdr3_aa: CASSYAGTSNEKLFF; cdr3_nt: TGTGCCAGCAGTTACGCCGGGACAAGTAATGAAAAACTGTTTTTT; j_call: TRBJ1-4; d_call: NA; clone_size: NA; v_call: TRBV6-5
cdr3_aa: CASSYSGGGTNEKLFF; cdr3_nt: TGTGCCAGCAGTTACTCCGGCGGGGGTACTAATGAAAAACTGTTTTTT; j_call: TRBJ1-4; d_call: NA; clone_size: NA; v_call: TRBV6-5
cdr3_aa: CASSVEGTLNTEAFF; cdr3_nt: TGTGCCAGCAGCGTAGAGGGGACACTGAACACTGAAGCTTTCTTT; j_call: TRBJ1-1; d_call: NA; clone_size: NA; v_call: TRBV9
cdr3_aa: CASTPRDTLTDTQYF; cdr3_nt: TGTGCCAGCACCCCCCGGGACACCCTCACAGATACGCAGTATTTT; j_call: TRBJ2-3; d_call: NA; clone_size: NA; v_call: TRBV25-1
cdr3_aa: CASSPGGAIKSPNQPQHF; cdr3_nt: TGTGCCAGCTCCCCGGGGGGGGCTATCAAATCGCCCAATCAGCCCCAGCATTTT; j_call: TRBJ1-5; d_call: NA; clone_size: once; v_call: TRBV28
cdr3_aa: CASSTPGVSGTDTQYF; cdr3_nt: TGTGCCAGCAGTACCCCAGGCGTTTCGGGCACAGATACGCAGTATTTT; j_call: TRBJ2-3; d_call: NA; clone_size: NA; v_call: TRBV2
cdr3_aa: CASTRQPNTEAFF; cdr3_nt: TGTGCCAGCACCCGACAGCCGAACACTGAAGCTTTCTTT; j_call: TRBJ1-1; d_call: NA; clone_size: NA; v_call: TRBV5-8
cdr3_aa: CAISERGAQETQYF; cdr3_nt: TGTGCCATCAGTGAACGAGGAGCCCAAGAGACCCAGTACTTC; j_call: TRBJ2-5; d_call: NA; clone_size: NA; v_call: TRBV10-3
cdr3_aa: CASSLTSVDYNEQFF; cdr3_nt: TGCGCCAGCAGCTTGACTAGCGTGGACTACAATGAGCAGTTCTTC; j_call: TRBJ2-1; d_call: TRBD2; clone_size: once; v_call: TRBV4-1
cdr3_aa: CASSQGTYGYTF; cdr3_nt: TGTGCCAGCAGCCAGGGAACCTATGGCTACACCTTC; j_call: TRBJ1-2; d_call: NA; clone_size: NA; v_call: TRBV9
cdr3_aa: CASSSTPNSGFTDTQYF; cdr3_nt: TGTGCCAGCAGCTCCACCCCGAATAGCGGATTCACAGATACGCAGTATTTT; j_call: TRBJ2-3; d_call: NA; clone_size: NA; v_call: TRBV11-3
cdr3_aa: CASSLDGITEAFF; cdr3_nt: TGTGCCAGCAGCTTAGACGGTATCACTGAAGCTTTCTTT; j_call: TRBJ1-1; d_call: NA; clone_size: NA; v_call: TRBV7-8
cdr3_aa: CASSYSRGTDTQYF; cdr3_nt: TGTGCCAGCAGTTACTCGAGGGGCACAGATACGCAGTATTTT; j_call: TRBJ2-3; d_call: NA; clone_size: NA; v_call: TRBV6-5
cdr3_aa: CAISESWTDGYTF; cdr3_nt: TGTGCCATCAGTGAGTCCTGGACAGATGGCTACACCTTC; j_call: TRBJ1-2; d_call: NA; clone_size: NA; v_call: TRBV10-3
cdr3_aa: CASSRTWTEKYLLTF; cdr3_nt: TGTGCCAGCAGTCGAACCTGGACAGAAAAATACCTGCTCACCTTC; j_call: TRBJ1-2; d_call: NA; clone_size: NA; v_call: TRBV28
cdr3_aa: CASSYGTSGTSAQYF; cdr3_nt: TGTGCCAGCAGTTACGGGACTAGCGGGACCTCAGCGCAGTATTTT; j_call: TRBJ2-3; d_call: TRBD2; clone_size: NA; v_call: TRBV2
cdr3_aa: CSAPRQGGTEAFF; cdr3_nt: TGCAGCGCCCCCCGACAGGGAGGCACTGAAGCTTTCTTT; j_call: TRBJ1-1; d_call: TRBD1; clone_size: NA; v_call: TRBV29-1
cdr3_aa: CATSDLARVGSGKTSPLHF; cdr3_nt: TGTGCCACCAGTGATTTAGCCAGGGTAGGTTCAGGGAAAACCTCACCCCTCCACTTT; j_call: TRBJ1-6; d_call: NA; clone_size: NA; v_call: TRBV24-1
cdr3_aa: CASSGGASGGEQFF; cdr3_nt: TGCGCCAGCAGCGGGGGCGCTAGCGGGGGCGAGCAGTTCTTC; j_call: TRBJ2-1; d_call: TRBD2; clone_size: NA; v_call: TRBV5-1
cdr3_aa: CAISGSLANNEQFF; cdr3_nt: TGTGCCATCAGTGGTAGTCTAGCAAACAATGAGCAGTTCTTC; j_call: TRBJ2-1; d_call: NA; clone_size: NA; v_call: TRBV10-3